The 10 T cell receptor beta chains below all came from one sample that was sequenced in a study of blood T cell repertoires in COVID-19 (TCRdb year 2020). Library construction relied on the immunoSEQ multiplex PCR assay. This immuneACCESS table, as held by TCRdb, lists in-frame sequences with V and J called but not all clones. Of the missing ones, under half trace to an unresolved V gene in checked studies; the others have no known cause. For this sample there are 250,000 to 300,000 clones; about 88% appear just once. In total, the top ten clones hold approximately 2% of the sample. The sequenced sample consisted of peripheral blood. The receptor set was obtained from a man aged 25-40 years with active or convalescent COVID-19.

This clone was picked up one time. V usage is TRBV10-2 and J usage is TRBJ1-4, with 12 bases identical to TRBD1. The V gene's germline CDR1 is WSHSY and CDR2 SAAADI. The J segment lost 8 bases and the V segment lost 3 bases, leaving 10 bases of the junction unmatched. The CDR3 has 17 amino acids. DNA of the CDR3: TGCGCCAGCAGTGACCGGGACAGGGGGCGAAATATGGAAAAACTGTTTTTT. This sequence encodes CASSDRDRGRNMEKLFF.

The J gene is TRBJ2-7, the V gene TRBV11-2; tentatively, D is TRBD2 (6 bases). The CDR3 extends over 15 amino acids. V lost 2 bases and J lost 4, with 15 bases in between. Germline V gene lookup returns CDR1 SGHAT and CDR2 FQNNGV. In DNA, the CDR3 is TGTGCCAGCAGCTTACTGGGGGAGGTCAGGTACGAGCAGTACTTC. Its translation: CASSLLGEVRYEQYF. Looking up the rest from reference TRBV11-2 and TRBJ2-7 gives the full variable domain: EAGVAQSPRYKIIEKRQSVAFWCNPISGHATLYWYQQILGQGPKLLIQFQNNGVVDDSQLPKDRFSAERLKGVDSTLKIQPAKLEDSAVYLCASSLLGEVRYEQYFGPGTRLTVT.

V and J are TRBV6-5 and TRBJ1-4; D call uncertain. Per the germline V gene, CDR1 is MNHEY and CDR2 is SVGAGI. This CDR3 contains 16 residues. V lost 0 bases to trimming and J lost 2 bases, with 10 bases between them. CDR3 amino acids: CASSYSREWTNEKLFF. The CDR3 nucleotides are TGTGCCAGCAGTTACTCGAGGGAGTGGACTAATGAAAAACTGTTTTTT.

The chain has TRBV18 and TRBJ2-7; the match to TRBD2 covers 14 bases. Germline trimming cut 3 bases from V and 4 bases from J; bases unmatched to any gene: 14. CDR3 length: 19 amino acids. CDR1 and CDR2 (germline): KGHSH, LQKENI. CDR3 coding DNA: TGTGCCAGCTCACCTAACCCCGGGACTAGCGGGGGATCCCCTTACGAGCAGTACTTC. It translates to CASSPNPGTSGGSPYEQYF. The variable domain in full, completed from reference TRBV18 and TRBJ2-7, reads NAGVMQNPRHLVRRRGQEARLRCSPMKGHSHVYWYRQLPEEGLKFMVYLQKENIIDESGMPKERFSAEFPKEGPSILRIQQVVRGDSAAYFCASSPNPGTSGGSPYEQYFGPGTRLTVT.

V usage is TRBV30 and J usage is TRBJ1-2; 12 bases agree with TRBD1. The CDR3 extends over 14 amino acids. The ends lost 3 bases at V and 7 bases at J; junction bases unmatched: 6. Germline CDR1 reads GTSNPN; CDR2 reads SVGIG (reference sequence). In DNA, the CDR3 is TGTGCCTGGAGCACCGGGACAGGGGGCGTTGGCTACACCTTC. Translated, it gives CAWSTGTGGVGYTF.

The rearrangement uses TRBV11-2 and TRBJ2-5; D not certain. There are 14 residues in the CDR3. The V end was cut by 4 bases, the J end by 0 bases, with 9 bases between. Germline V CDR1 and CDR2: SGHAT, FQNNGV. CDR3 residues: CASSSPRNQETQYF. The CDR3 bases are TGTGCCAGCAGCTCCCCGAGGAACCAAGAGACCCAGTACTTC.

This clone was observed a few times. The chain links TRBV13 to TRBJ2-7; unclear D gene. The length of the CDR3 is 13 residues. Germline V gene lookup returns CDR1 PRHDT and CDR2 FYEKMQ (reference sequence). V shed 2 bases and J shed 3 bases, with 8 bases lying between them. The CDR3 region has the DNA TGTGCCAGCAGCTTAAACTATCTCTACGAGCAGTACTTC. Translated, it gives CASSLNYLYEQYF.

The chain links TRBV29-1 to TRBJ2-3, with TRBD2 identical over 11 bases. The CDR3 has 18 residues. CDR1 is SQVTM and CDR2 is ANQGSEA in the germline V gene. V shed 1 base and J 5 bases; nucleotides not matched to a gene: 14. CDR3 sequence: CSVEVQAIGLAGVDTQYF. The CDR3 region has the DNA TGCAGCGTTGAAGTTCAGGCAATTGGACTAGCGGGTGTAGATACGCAGTATTTT.

The rearrangement uses TRBV19 and TRBJ2-7; 7 positions agree with TRBD1. The germline gives CDR1 LNHDA, CDR2 SQIVND (reference sequence). This CDR3 comprises 16 residues. After removal of 4 bases from V and 4 bases from J, the junction contained 13 bases not matched to a gene. CDR3 nucleotide sequence: TGTGCCAGTAGTACCGGGACGGGACAGTTCTTTTACGAGCAGTACTTC. It encodes CASSTGTGQFFYEQYF.

V gene TRBV5-5 combines with J gene TRBJ2-7; 8 nucleotides agree with TRBD1. Germline V gene data show CDR1 as SGHKS and CDR2 as YYEKEE (reference sequence). V lost 3 bases, J lost 2 bases, and 10 bases stayed unmatched. The CDR3 has 16 residues. The CDR3 region is CASSSAPDRETYEQYF. The CDR3 bases are TGTGCCAGCAGCTCAGCCCCGGACAGGGAGACCTACGAGCAGTACTTC.